The clone carrying this TCR beta chain was counted only a few times. Trimming cost V 4 bases and J 0 bases, with 11 bases left between them. The CDR3 length is 14 residues. Germline V gene sequence: CDR1 SGHRS, CDR2 YFSETQ. TCRdb fed the 5' RACE reads into MiXCR, producing one record per CDR3 protein. The repertoire holds 190,000 or so distinct CDR3 sequences, with about 10% as singletons. This sample was included in a study of T-cell memory formation after mild COVID-19. Study background: There were largely donor-specific TCR clusters.

V and J are TRBV5-1 and TRBJ2-7; D tentatively fits TRBD1 or TRBD2 (5 bases each). The clonotype comes from a man younger than 35 who had mild COVID-19 (a few samples of this study predate the infection). Cell type and time point are not known. The sample consisted of PBMCs or a T cell subset sorted from them (not recorded which). In DNA form, the CDR3 reads TGCGCCAGCAGCACGGGACGGGACTCCTACGAGCAGTACTTC. This gives the protein CASSTGRDSYEQYF.